This T cell receptor (beta chain) was sequenced for a study of blood T cell repertoires in COVID-19. Clones were read by immunoSEQ multiplex PCR, and TCRdb kept only the in-frame ones, dropping some. The table includes approximately 240,000 clones, about nine tenths detected once. This clone was counted once. Unmatched junction bases numbered 4, after V lost 5 bases and J lost 4 bases. Looked up from germline, CDR1 is KGHSH and CDR2 is LQKENI. The CDR3 sequence is 16 residues long. Clinical history as reported by participants underpinned cohort assignment. The gene calls are TRBV18 and TRBJ2-1; TRBD2 matches 14 bases. The sequence derives from a woman in her twenties or thirties with acute COVID-19. The sequenced material came from PBMCs or T cells enriched from blood (not recorded which). The CDR3 loop is CASSDGTSGSYNEQFF. The CDR3, as DNA: TGTGCCAGCTCAGACGGGACTAGCGGGAGTTACAATGAGCAGTTCTTC.